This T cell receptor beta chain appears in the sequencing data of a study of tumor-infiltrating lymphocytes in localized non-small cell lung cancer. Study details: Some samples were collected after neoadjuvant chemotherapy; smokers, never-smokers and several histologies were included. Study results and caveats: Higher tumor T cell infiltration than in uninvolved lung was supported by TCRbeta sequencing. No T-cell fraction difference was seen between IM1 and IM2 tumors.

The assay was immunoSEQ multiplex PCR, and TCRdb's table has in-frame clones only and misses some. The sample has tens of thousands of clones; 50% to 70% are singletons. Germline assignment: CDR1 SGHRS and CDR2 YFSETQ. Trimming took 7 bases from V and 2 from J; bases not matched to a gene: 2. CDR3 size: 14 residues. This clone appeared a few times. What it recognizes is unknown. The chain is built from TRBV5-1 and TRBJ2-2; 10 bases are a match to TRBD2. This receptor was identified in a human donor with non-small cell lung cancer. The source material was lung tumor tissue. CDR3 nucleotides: TGCGCCAGCCTAGCGGGAGATAACACCGGGGAGCTGTTTTTT. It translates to CASLAGDNTGELFF. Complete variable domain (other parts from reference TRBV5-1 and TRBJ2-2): KAGVTQTPRYLIKTRGQQVTLSCSPISGHRSVSWYQQTPGQGLQFLFEYFSETQRNKGNFPGRFSGRQFSNSRSEMNVSTLELGDSALYLCASLAGDNTGELFFGEGSRLTVL.